This T cell receptor beta chain was sequenced in a study of metastatic and nonmetastatic thyroid tumors. Each patient went into thyroid surgery without having received any treatment. Germline lookup yields CDR1 SGHTA and CDR2 FQGNSA. J lost 6 bases, V lost 2 bases, and 6 bases had no gene match. The CDR3 totals 15 residues. TCRdb used MiXCR to call clones anew from the PCR reads. Found here are more than 20,000 clones, over 9.5% of them singletons; the top ten hold less than 25%. This clone came up many times. The genes are TRBV7-2 and TRBJ2-2; 7 bases fit TRBD2. The source material was blood. The sequence came from a female donor with papillary thyroid cancer or a benign thyroid nodule (not recorded which). Some clones in this sample may be carry-over from other donors' samples. The CDR3 here is CASSLRSTSSGELFF. The CDR3 DNA reads TGTGCCAGCAGCTTAAGATCGACTAGCTCCGGGGAGCTGTTTTTT. The variable domain in full, with the rest retrieved from reference TRBV7-2 and TRBJ2-2, is GAGVSQSPSNKVTEKGKDVELRCDPISGHTALYWYRQSLGQGLEFLIYFQGNSAPDKSGLPSDRFSAERTGGSVSTLTIQRTQQEDSAVYLCASSLRSTSSGELFFGEGSRLTVL.